The rows below give T cell receptor beta chains drawn from one sample of a study of cytomegalovirus exposure and HLA in healthy donors. Sequenced by immunoSEQ multiplex PCR; TCRdb stores in-frame clones only, minus some. Here the sample spans over 50,000 clones, about 90% being singletons. Material: PBMCs. These receptors came from a man younger than 35 in good health and CMV-seronegative. CDR3s include the opening cysteine and the closing phenylalanine or tryptophan. The D gene is left open where the match is weak. Rows may omit the clone size; those that give it use once, few, many or a size class.

CASSPGTGHTGELFF,TGTGCCAGCTCCCCAGGGACAGGCCACACCGGGGAGCTGTTTTTT,TRBJ2-2,NA,TRBD1,TRBV18
CASSSITGEQFF,TGCGCCAGCAGCAGTATAACAGGGGAGCAGTTCTTC,TRBJ2-1,NA,NA,TRBV10-1
CASSLPGGNTIYF,TGCGCCAGCAGCTTGCCCGGTGGAAACACCATATATTTT,TRBJ1-3,NA,NA,TRBV5-1
CASSYSMSGQGPIF,TGTGCCAGCAGTTACTCGATGTCAGGACAGGGGCCGATCTTC,TRBJ2-1,NA,TRBD1,TRBV6-5
CASGQGSVNEKLFF,TGTGCCAGCGGACAGGGGTCCGTTAATGAAAAACTGTTTTTT,TRBJ1-4,once,TRBD1,TRBV25-1
CASSFPTGGTEQFF,TGCGCCAGCAGCTTCCCTACCGGGGGGACAGAGCAGTTCTTC,TRBJ2-1,NA,NA,TRBV5-1
CASSQDGTGGRNQPQHF,TGCGCCAGCAGCCAAGATGGGACAGGGGGTAGGAATCAGCCCCAGCATTTT,TRBJ1-5,NA,TRBD1,TRBV4-1
CASSQDEGFSQPQHF,TGCGCCAGCAGCCAAGATGAGGGTTTCAGCCAGCCCCAGCATTTT,TRBJ1-5,NA,NA,TRBV4-1
CASSLAQGHEQYF,TGTGCCAGCAGCTTAGCGCAGGGCCACGAGCAGTACTTC,TRBJ2-7,NA,NA,TRBV7-6
CASSGGGDTEAFF,TGCGCCAGCAGCGGGGGGGGAGACACTGAAGCTTTCTTT,TRBJ1-1,NA,NA,TRBV5-1
CASSPDTYSGNTIYF,TGTGCCAGCTCACCCGACACCTATTCTGGAAACACCATATATTTT,TRBJ1-3,few,NA,TRBV18
CASSLRQTAYEQYF,TGTGCCAGCAGCTTGAGACAAACCGCCTACGAGCAGTACTTC,TRBJ2-7,NA,NA,TRBV11-2
CASSQPGDAMNTEAFF,TGCGCCAGCAGTCAACCAGGGGATGCGATGAACACTGAAGCTTTCTTT,TRBJ1-1,NA,NA,TRBV5-1
CASSLGAGGGYTF,TGTGCCAGCAGCTTGGGAGCAGGGGGTGGCTACACCTTC,TRBJ1-2,NA,TRBD1,TRBV5-6
CASSISGNNEQFF,TGCGCCAGCAGCATTAGCGGCAACAATGAGCAGTTCTTC,TRBJ2-1,few,NA,TRBV5-1
CASSNLATNEKLFF,TGTGCCAGCAGTAACCTAGCAACTAATGAAAAACTGTTTTTT,TRBJ1-4,NA,NA,TRBV6-1
CASSFPDKSYEQYF,TGTGCCAGCAGCTTCCCGGACAAATCCTACGAGCAGTACTTC,TRBJ2-7,NA,NA,TRBV11-2
CASSPLTGEAFF,TGTGCCAGCAGCCCGCTGACAGGTGAAGCTTTCTTT,TRBJ1-1,NA,NA,TRBV11-3
CASSQMTGDSYEQYF,TGCGCCAGCAGCCAGATGACAGGGGATTCCTACGAGCAGTACTTC,TRBJ2-7,NA,TRBD1,TRBV4-1
CASSPTDSNQPQHF,TGTGCCAGCAGCCCGACTGATAGCAATCAGCCCCAGCATTTT,TRBJ1-5,NA,NA,TRBV7-9
CASSLIRGQPQHF,TGTGCCAGCAGTCTGATCCGAGGACAGCCCCAGCATTTT,TRBJ1-5,NA,NA,TRBV28
CASRTGTENSPLHF,TGTGCCAGCAGGACCGGGACAGAGAATTCACCCCTCCACTTT,TRBJ1-6,NA,TRBD1,TRBV2
CASSVVLGTGKQFF,TGTGCCAGCAGCGTAGTATTGGGCACAGGGAAGCAGTTCTTC,TRBJ2-1,once,NA,TRBV9
CASTPGGSGANVLTF,TGTGCCAGCACCCCCGGGGGGTCTGGGGCCAACGTCCTGACTTTC,TRBJ2-6,NA,TRBD2,TRBV13
CASQPRDRETQYF,TGCGCCAGCCAACCTAGGGACAGGGAGACCCAGTACTTC,TRBJ2-5,NA,TRBD1,TRBV5-1
CASSITTVNTEAFF,TGTGCCAGTAGTATCACAACAGTGAACACTGAAGCTTTCTTT,TRBJ1-1,NA,NA,TRBV19
CASSYSGLADLREQFF,TGTGCCAGCAGTTACTCTGGACTAGCGGACCTTAGAGAGCAGTTCTTC,TRBJ2-1,NA,TRBD2,TRBV6-6
CASSPAGPANYGYTF,TGTGCCAGCTCACCCGCAGGCCCCGCTAACTATGGCTACACCTTC,TRBJ1-2,NA,NA,TRBV18
CASSQIGGAFVFTEAFF,TGTGCCAGCAGCCAGATAGGGGGGGCTTTTGTGTTCACTGAAGCTTTCTTT,TRBJ1-1,once,NA,TRBV7-9
CASSLAYGGELFF,TGTGCCAGTAGCTTGGCGTATGGTGGAGAACTGTTTTTT,TRBJ1-4,NA,NA,TRBV19
CASSDNGYTF,TGTGCCAGCAGTGACAATGGCTACACCTTC,TRBJ1-2,NA,NA,TRBV2
CASSYRAGLEDYTF,TGTGCCAGCAGCTACCGCGCGGGCCTCGAGGACTACACCTTC,TRBJ1-2,NA,NA,TRBV7-2
CASGQTGGSYNEQFF,TGTGCCAGCGGACAGACAGGGGGCTCCTACAATGAGCAGTTCTTC,TRBJ2-1,NA,TRBD1,TRBV25-1
CASSYTGQDNSPLHF,TGTGCCAGCAGTTACACCGGACAGGATAATTCACCCCTCCACTTT,TRBJ1-6,NA,TRBD1,TRBV6-6
CASSGTLSYEQYF,TGCGCCAGCAGCGGGACTCTCTCCTACGAGCAGTACTTC,TRBJ2-7,once,NA,TRBV10-2
CASSPRVGGASEFF,TGTGCCAGCAGTCCCCGGGTCGGGGGGGCAAGTGAGTTCTTC,TRBJ2-1,NA,TRBD2,TRBV6-5
CASSGQGIDTGELFF,TGTGCCAGCAGTGGGCAGGGGATTGACACCGGGGAGCTGTTTTTT,TRBJ2-2,NA,NA,TRBV2
CASSSLTTSINNEQFF,TGCGCCAGCAGCTCCTTGACTACTAGTATTAACAATGAGCAGTTCTTC,TRBJ2-1,NA,NA,TRBV10-1
CASSPGGGQDTQYF,TGCGCCAGCAGCCCTGGAGGAGGGCAAGATACGCAGTATTTT,TRBJ2-3,NA,NA,TRBV4-1
CALGQGYTF,TGTGCCTTGGGACAGGGGTACACCTTC,TRBJ1-2,NA,TRBD1,TRBV30
CASSLAGESTEAFF,TGTGCCAGCAGTTTGGCGGGGGAGAGCACTGAAGCTTTCTTT,TRBJ1-1,few,NA,TRBV28
CAISAAQGARELFF,TGTGCCATCAGTGCCGCCCAGGGGGCCCGGGAGCTGTTTTTT,TRBJ2-2,NA,TRBD1,TRBV10-3